This TCR beta chain was documented in a study of blood T cell repertoires in COVID-19. V lost 6 bases to trimming and J lost 1 base; unmatched junction nucleotides: 5. CDR1 MNHEY and CDR2 SMNVEV come from the germline V gene (reference sequence). This CDR3 region has 14 residues. This clone was recorded a few times. Data came from immunoSEQ multiplex PCR; TCRdb stores just in-frame clones and leaves some out. The profile shows over 200,000 clones, over 80% of them singletons. Input material: PBMCs or T cells enriched from blood (not recorded which). This sequence joins TRBV27 and TRBJ1-2; 7 nucleotides align to TRBD1. The sequence came from a woman between 35 and 50 years old who had recovered from COVID-19. CDR3 loop: CASSYDRDNYGYTF. The CDR3 coding sequence is TGTGCCAGCAGCTATGACAGGGATAACTATGGCTACACCTTC.